The T cell receptor beta chain described here comes from a study of T-cell reconstitution after alpha-beta-depleted transplantation in children (dated by TCRdb to about 2016). Concerning the study at large: Using TCR repertoire profiling, the study quantitatively followed how T-cell immune reconstitution unfolded in children after TCRalphabeta/CD19-depleted allogeneic hematopoietic cell transplantation. On the study overall, not on this receptor specifically: Over subsequent months, a decline in hyperexpanded clone frequencies was noted, and after one year, T-cell counts and TCRbeta diversity were mostly ascribed to newly produced T cells. The high TCRbeta diversity at day 60 in some patients was ascribed to recipient T cells and intrathymic progenitors that had survived conditioning. The apparently early alphabetaT-cell count recovery about two months after transplant was reportedly dependent on only several hundred rapidly expanded clones derived from non-depleted graft cells.

This clonotype was observed a handful of times. Its antigen is currently not known. No per-base quality is available; no much larger clone lies one base away. Reading the germline V gene gives CDR1 ENHRY and CDR2 SYGVKD. Trimming costs V 9 bases and J 5 bases, and their ends lie 12 bases apart. The CDR3 measures 12 amino acids from cysteine to phenylalanine. The entry retains the CDR3 DNA only, 36 bases that are in frame from base 1. The library was obtained by PCR. TCRdb shows the sequencer as Illumina HiSeq 2500. TCR libraries were prepared with molecular barcoding, using unique molecular identifiers to normalize TCRbeta repertoire quantification. TCRdb took the public reads, trimmed them with fastp at Q25, ran MiXCR for clone calling and kept in-frame beta chains. Every distinct CDR3 protein forms one entry, paired with its most common genes and DNA. The sample records about 250,000 distinct CDR3 sequences, 20% to 30% of which are singletons. Clones ranked in the top ten supply about 5% of the sample.

This specimen's treatment or condition label, per the study, means: allogeneic hematopoietic cell transplantation with graft depleted of TCRalphabeta T cells and CD19 B cells. TCRalphabeta/CD19-depleted allogeneic hematopoietic cell grafts were given to the transplant recipients, all of whom were children. The sample was PBMCs, mostly from graft donor cells, taken 360 days after TCRalphabeta/CD19-depleted stem cell transplant. Here the chain combines TRBV10-3 and TRBJ2-3, with the D gene call left open. The sequence was collected from a female patient aged 2 to 10 who had a stem cell transplant for congenital amegakaryocytic thrombocytopenia, so the T cells may come from the graft donor. The DNA is TGTGCCATTGGTTCGCAGGTAGATACGCAGTATTTT. This translates into CAIGSQVDTQYF.